The next 26 T cell receptor beta chains were all read from a single sample in a study of blood T cell repertoires in COVID-19. This table comes from immunoSEQ multiplex PCR, and its TCRdb copy is limited to in-frame clones, with some not included. The sample gives some 310,000 clones, roughly 90% of which show up once; 2.9% is in the top ten. Input material: peripheral blood. Every receptor here comes from a woman between 25 and 40 years old with COVID-19, enrolled during active disease.

J is TRBJ1-1 and V is TRBV7-9, with 7 bases identical to TRBD1. The CDR3 totals 17 residues. V shed 5 bases and J 0 bases; nucleotides not matched to a gene: 12. In germline, CDR1 is SEHNR, CDR2 FQNEAQ (reference sequence). CDR3 protein: CASSPQGGAGMNTEAFF. The CDR3, as DNA: TGTGCCAGCAGCCCGCAAGGGGGCGCTGGCATGAACACTGAAGCTTTCTTT.

A single count supports this clone. The chain joins TRBV24-1 to TRBJ2-1; 9 nucleotides line up with TRBD2. Per germline, CDR1 KGHDR and CDR2 SFDVKD. V trimming: 7 bases; J trimming: 0 bases; junction bases outside the gene matches: 3. The CDR3 extends over 15 amino acids. The CDR3 sequence: CATSRLAASYNEQFF. As DNA, the CDR3 is TGTGCCACCAGCCGACTAGCGGCCTCCTACAATGAGCAGTTCTTC.

The rearrangement joins TRBV19 to TRBJ1-3, with unresolved D. CDR3 length equals 12 residues. CDR1 and CDR2 from the germline V gene are LNHDA and SQIVND (reference sequence). V lost 9 bases and J lost 4, with 10 bases in between. The CDR3 loop is CASTISGNTIYF. DNA for the CDR3: TGTGCCAGCACAATTTCCGGAAACACCATATATTTT.

CDR3 nucleotides: TGTGCCAGCAGCGTCGGGTGGATGAGGTCTGAAGCTTTCTTT. The encoded protein is CASSVGWMRSEAFF. J is TRBJ1-1 and V is TRBV9, with D unclear. The germline CDR1 and CDR2 sequences are SGDLS and YYNGEE. This CDR3 region has 14 residues. V lost 2 bases and J 6 bases, leaving 14 bases between the germline ends.

V and J are TRBV7-9 and TRBJ2-1; 7 bases map to TRBD2. The CDR3 consists of 16 residues. CDR1 and CDR2 from the germline V gene are SEHNR and FQNEAQ (reference sequence). Trimming removed 5 bases from V and 0 bases from J; junction bases left unmatched: 7. The CDR3 DNA sequence: TGTGCCAGCAGCCCCTCCGGGGGGAGCTCCTACAATGAGCAGTTCTTC. This gives the protein CASSPSGGSSYNEQFF.

The chain joins TRBV6-2 or TRBV6-3 to TRBJ2-4; 7 bases align to TRBD1. The CDR3 extends over 19 amino acids. Per the germline V gene, CDR1 is MNHEY and CDR2 is SVGEGT. The trim removed 2 bases at V and 1 base at J, leaving 14 bases unmatched. DNA for the CDR3: TGTGCCAGCAGTTACCATAACAGGGGTCACTCTACTGCCAAAAACATTCAGTACTTC. As protein: CASSYHNRGHSTAKNIQYF.

This chain connects TRBV29-1 to TRBJ1-1, with 9 bases that match TRBD1. This CDR3 is built from 13 residues. The V gene end was trimmed by 5 bases and the J gene end by 6 bases; junction bases not matched to a gene: 7. Germline CDR1 reads SQVTM; CDR2 reads ANQGSEA. The CDR3 reads CSVKRQGGAEAFF. In nucleotides, the CDR3 is TGCAGCGTTAAAAGACAGGGGGGGGCTGAAGCTTTCTTT.

The rearrangement uses TRBV4-1 and TRBJ2-3; possible D gene TRBD1, 6 bases. V dropped 1 base and J dropped 0 bases, with 11 bases sitting between them. This CDR3 has 16 amino acids. Germline values: CDR1 MGHRA, CDR2 YSYEKL. CDR3 protein: CASSQGGQASTDTQYF. For the CDR3, the DNA is TGCGCCAGCAGCCAAGGGGGGCAGGCTAGCACAGATACGCAGTATTTT.

This chain uses TRBV21-1 with TRBJ1-1; the table calls TRBD1, which could not be checked here. TRBV21-1 is shown as a pseudogene. The CDR3 runs to 11 residues. The CDR3 here is CASSSDRGAFF. CDR3 bases: TGTGCCAGCAGCTCCGACAGGGGAGCTTTCTTT.

This clone was counted a single time. The chain couples TRBV30 to TRBJ1-4, with D possibly being TRBD1 (6 bases). The germline V and J ends were trimmed by 3 bases and 7 bases, with 18 bases remaining between them. This CDR3 comprises 15 residues. Germline V gene data show CDR1 as GTSNPN and CDR2 as SVGIG (reference sequence). The DNA for the CDR3 is TGTGCCTGGAGCGCTGGGACAACGCAGGCTGAAAAACTGTTTTTT. This encodes CAWSAGTTQAEKLFF.

The chain has TRBV3-1 (or the pseudogene TRBV3-2) and TRBJ1-3; possibly TRBD1 for D (6 bases). Germline V CDR1 and CDR2: LGHDT, YNNKEL (reference sequence). Deletions cut 3 bases from V and 0 bases from J, with 6 bases between. This CDR3 comprises 14 residues. DNA of the CDR3: TGTGCCAGCAGCCACAGGGGCTCTGGAAACACCATATATTTT. It codes for CASSHRGSGNTIYF.

The V gene is TRBV29-1, the J gene TRBJ2-1, with a tentative D call TRBD1 (6 bases). The CDR3 runs to 13 residues. V gave up 4 bases and J gave up 4 bases, with 11 bases separating them. Germline V gene lookup returns CDR1 SQVTM and CDR2 ANQGSEA. CDR3 sequence (DNA): TGCAGCGTTGTAGGGGGTAGTTACAATGAGCAGTTCTTC. Its protein is CSVVGGSYNEQFF.

This clone has just a few counts. This CDR3 reads CASSSKGDTEAFF. Here the CDR3 DNA reads TGTGCCAGCTCATCGAAGGGGGACACTGAAGCTTTCTTT. The chain couples TRBV18 to TRBJ1-1, with D possibly matching TRBD1 (6 bases). The V gene's germline CDR1 is KGHSH and CDR2 LQKENI. This CDR3 is 13 amino acids long. V was shortened by 5 bases and J by 3 bases, with 10 bases between the two germline ends.

This rearrangement joins TRBV27 to TRBJ1-2; 7 nucleotides agree with TRBD1. The CDR3 is made up of 14 amino acids. J gave up 4 bases and V 6 bases, and 8 bases lay outside the gene matches. Germline V gives CDR1 MNHEY, CDR2 SMNVEV (reference sequence). For the CDR3, the DNA is TGTGCCAGCAGACGCCGGGACAGCCTCTATGGCTACACCTTC. This translates into CASRRRDSLYGYTF.

This rearrangement joins TRBV6-4 to TRBJ1-2; no clear D. Germline assignment: CDR1 MRHNA and CDR2 SNTAGT. The V end was cut by 5 bases, the J end by 6 bases, with 19 bases between. The CDR3 has 15 residues. CDR3 DNA sequence: TGTGCCAGCAGTAGTTATGGCGATTACGAGGATGGCTACACCTTC. Translated: CASSSYGDYEDGYTF.

Here the CDR3 DNA reads TGTGCCATCAGTGTCGGGGACAGAGGGTTAGGAAACACCATATATTTT. It translates to CAISVGDRGLGNTIYF. The V call is TRBV10-3, the J call TRBJ1-3, with 7 bases identical to TRBD1. The CDR3 extends over 16 amino acids. V dropped 4 bases and J dropped 4; count of bases not matched to a gene: 10. Germline V lookup: CDR1 ENHRY, CDR2 SYGVKD.

This sequence joins TRBV4-1 and TRBJ1-3; D is possibly TRBD1 (6 bases). V was shortened by 5 bases and J by 0 bases, with 11 bases between the two germline ends. Germline values: CDR1 MGHRA, CDR2 YSYEKL. The CDR3 extends over 15 amino acids. The CDR3 here is CASSTVGGSGNTIYF. The CDR3 nucleotides read TGCGCCAGCAGCACGGTAGGGGGCTCTGGAAACACCATATATTTT.

J is TRBJ1-2 and V is TRBV19; TRBD1 agrees at 7 bases. The CDR3 runs 15 residues. Losses at the gene ends were 4 bases for V and 2 bases for J; bases not matched to a gene: 7. In germline, CDR1 is LNHDA, CDR2 SQIVND (reference sequence). The CDR3 spells CASSTGQASNYGYTF. The CDR3 DNA is TGTGCCAGTAGTACCGGACAGGCTTCGAACTATGGCTACACCTTC.

The chain is built from TRBV19 and TRBJ2-3, with D tentatively TRBD2 (6 bases). Germline values: CDR1 LNHDA, CDR2 SQIVND (reference sequence). The CDR3 has 14 residues. The ends were cut back, 1 base at V and 3 bases at J, with 8 bases in the middle. Written as DNA, the CDR3 is TGTGCCAGTAGTATAGCGGGAGTGACAGATACGCAGTATTTT. It is translated as CASSIAGVTDTQYF.

The rearrangement uses TRBV7-8 and TRBJ1-4; D unclear. The ends were cut back, 2 bases at V and 0 bases at J, with 13 bases in the middle. This CDR3 is 17 amino acids long. Germline assignment: CDR1 SGHVS and CDR2 FQNEAQ. Here the CDR3 DNA reads TGTGCCAGCAGCTTAAACCTTTTGGCACCAACTAATGAAAAACTGTTTTTT. Encoded protein: CASSLNLLAPTNEKLFF.

The rearrangement links TRBV27 to TRBJ2-2; 8 bases map to TRBD2. Germline CDR1 is MNHEY and CDR2 is SMNVEV (reference sequence). The V gene end was trimmed by 5 bases and the J gene end by 0 bases; junction bases not matched to a gene: 8. The CDR3 extends over 17 amino acids. The CDR3 spells CASSVPLADANTGELFF. The CDR3 bases are TGTGCCAGCAGTGTACCACTAGCGGACGCGAACACCGGGGAGCTGTTTTTT.

The chain recombines TRBV30 with TRBJ2-1; 7 nucleotides line up with TRBD1. V was clipped by 5 bases and J by 10 bases; unmatched bases: 11. The CDR3 has 13 residues. Per the germline V gene, CDR1 is GTSNPN and CDR2 is SVGIG (reference sequence). The CDR3 DNA sequence: TGTGCCTGGTCAGAGGACAGGCGCACCGAGCAGTTCTTC. It encodes CAWSEDRRTEQFF.

The genes are TRBV9 and TRBJ2-5; 12 positions match TRBD2. Germline-derived CDR1 and CDR2 are SGDLS and YYNGEE. V gave up 0 bases and J gave up 3 bases; unmatched junction bases: 0. This CDR3 has 15 amino acids. The DNA for the CDR3 is TGTGCCAGCAGCGTAGGGACTAGCGGGAAAGAGACCCAGTACTTC. Translated, it gives CASSVGTSGKETQYF.

V is TRBV19 and J is TRBJ1-2; no reliable D call. The CDR3 contains 14 residues. Germline CDR1 is LNHDA and CDR2 is SQIVND (reference sequence). V lost 4 bases and J lost 6, with 15 bases in between. DNA of the CDR3: TGTGCCAGTAGTACGCAAGGACTTCCCGATGGCTACACCTTC. It yields the protein CASSTQGLPDGYTF.

This chain uses TRBV30 with TRBJ2-1; perhaps TRBD2 as D (5 bases). Trimming took 4 bases from V and 4 from J, leaving 11 bases between them. The germline V gene has CDR1 GTSNPN and CDR2 SVGIG (reference sequence). The CDR3 runs to 13 residues. In nucleotides, the CDR3 is TGTGCCTGGAAGCTTGAGCGGTACAATGAGCAGTTCTTC. The encoded protein is CAWKLERYNEQFF.

V gene TRBV6-5 combines with J gene TRBJ2-7; TRBD1 matches 9 bases. The CDR3 runs to 16 residues. V was pared by 3 bases and J by 5 bases, with 11 bases of the junction left unmatched. CDR1 is MNHEY, CDR2 SVGAGI, per germline. In nucleotides, the CDR3 is TGTGCCAGCAGTTATCCCCTGGACAGGGGTCTCGACGAGCAGTACTTC. This gives the protein CASSYPLDRGLDEQYF.